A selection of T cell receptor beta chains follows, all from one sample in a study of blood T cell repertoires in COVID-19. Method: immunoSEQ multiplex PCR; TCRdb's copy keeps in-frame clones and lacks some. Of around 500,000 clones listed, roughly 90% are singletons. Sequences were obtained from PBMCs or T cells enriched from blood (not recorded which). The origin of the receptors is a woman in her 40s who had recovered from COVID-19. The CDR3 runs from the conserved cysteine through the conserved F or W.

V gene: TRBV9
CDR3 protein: CASGPGAHTEAFF

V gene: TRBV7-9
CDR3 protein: CASSWAGPYGYTF

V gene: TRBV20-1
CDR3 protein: CSASRGGSLRNEQFF

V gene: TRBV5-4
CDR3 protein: CASSRGAEGSYNEQFF

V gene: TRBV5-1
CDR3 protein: CASSLSGTGESPLHF

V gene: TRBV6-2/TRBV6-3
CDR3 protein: CASSYLDQPQHF

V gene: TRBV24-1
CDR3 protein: CATSDLQPPPDRVFCGYTF

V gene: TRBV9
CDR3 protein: CASSVDPGYEQYF

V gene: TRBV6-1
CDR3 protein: CASSDDRGYYQPQHF

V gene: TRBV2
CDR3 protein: CASTPRGASTDTQYF

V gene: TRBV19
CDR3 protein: CASSIPDRGTETQYF